The following is a T cell receptor beta chain sequence with its context. The junction had 3 bases not matched to a gene; V was cut back by 4 bases and J by 0 bases. From germline, CDR1 is SGHRS and CDR2 YFSETQ. The CDR3 extends over 15 amino acids. The sample belongs to a study of blood T cell repertoires in COVID-19. Across the study: Specimens from acute and convalescent COVID-19 originated in the United States, Italy and Spain.

Profiling relied on immunoSEQ multiplex PCR, and the TCRdb table lists in-frame clones only, not all of them. The sample consists of tens of thousands of clones, around 90% of them appearing once. The chain carries TRBV5-1 and TRBJ2-1; 8 positions match TRBD2. The clonotype originates from a woman of 80 years or more with COVID-19, enrolled during active disease. What was sequenced was peripheral blood. The CDR3 protein is CASSPSGGSYNEQFF. CDR3 nucleotides: TGCGCCAGCAGCCCCAGCGGGGGCTCCTACAATGAGCAGTTCTTC.